The rows below give T cell receptor beta chains drawn from one sample of a study of control samples from healthy donors and cancer patients. This table comes from immunoSEQ multiplex PCR, and its TCRdb copy is limited to in-frame clones, with some not included. The sample records approximately 150,000 clones, around 90% being singletons. Sequences were obtained from blood. Every receptor here comes from a man in his thirties or forties in good health. Both conserved end residues are part of each CDR3. D genes are given only for firm matches. Rows give clone size only sometimes, using once, few, many, or a class for an expanded clone.

j_gene	d_gene	v_gene	abundance	CDR3nt	CDR3aa
TRBJ1-3	.	TRBV11-2	.	TGTGCCAGCAGCCCACAGGGAACCGGAAACACCATATATTTT	CASSPQGTGNTIYF
TRBJ2-5	TRBD2	TRBV11-2	.	TGTGCCAGCAGCGGGACTAGCGGGGGGGCCTGGCAAGAGACCCAGTACTTC	CASSGTSGGAWQETQYF
TRBJ2-7	TRBD1	TRBV5-1	.	TGCGCCAGCAGCCCGACCGCTCAAGGGACAGTCGACGAGCAGTACTTC	CASSPTAQGTVDEQYF
TRBJ1-1	.	TRBV6-2/TRBV6-3	.	TGTGCCAGCAGTTATAACCCTCAGGGATCCCCTGAAGCTTTCTTT	CASSYNPQGSPEAFF
TRBJ1-1	.	TRBV2	.	TGTGCCAGCAGTGGGGACACCTACGTGGAAGCTTTCTTT	CASSGDTYVEAFF
TRBJ2-2	.	TRBV6-1	.	TGTGCCAGCAGTGACCACGGGGTCGGAAAGACCGGGGAGCTGTTTTTT	CASSDHGVGKTGELFF
TRBJ2-3	TRBD1	TRBV7-3	.	TGTGCCAGCAGCTTACAGGGGGCGGAAGATACGCAGTATTTT	CASSLQGAEDTQYF
TRBJ1-4	.	TRBV24-1	.	TGTGCCACCAGTGCCAGGGGCGGCGAAAAACTGTTTTTT	CATSARGGEKLFF
TRBJ2-3	TRBD2	TRBV10-2	.	TGCGCCAGCAACGCGGGGGGGCCGGTAGATACGCAGTATTTT	CASNAGGPVDTQYF
TRBJ1-5	.	TRBV6-5	.	TGTGCCAGCAGAGTGCGGGACAGCAATCAGCCCCAGCATTTT	CASRVRDSNQPQHF
TRBJ1-1	.	TRBV7-8	once	TGTGCCAGCAGTCGGGGATCGAACACTGAAGCTTTCTTT	CASSRGSNTEAFF
TRBJ2-5	.	TRBV5-1	.	TGCGCCAGCAGGGGGACGGCCGAAGAGACCCAGTACTTC	CASRGTAEETQYF
TRBJ2-7	TRBD1	TRBV25-1	.	TGTGCCAGGGGACAGCTTTACGAGCAGTACTTC	CARGQLYEQYF
TRBJ2-7	TRBD2	TRBV10-2	.	TGCGCCAGCAGTGAGAGCGGGGGGGCCTGGGAGCAGTACTTC	CASSESGGAWEQYF
TRBJ2-2	.	TRBV7-9	.	TGTGCCAGCAGCTCTCGGACCCTCACCGGGGAGCTGTTTTTT	CASSSRTLTGELFF
TRBJ2-3	TRBD2	TRBV5-1	.	TGCGCCAGCAGCTTGGTAGCGGGGGGACGTATCGATACGCAGTATTTT	CASSLVAGGRIDTQYF
TRBJ2-7	.	TRBV7-8	.	TGTGCCAGCAGCTTAGTTGGGGGGACGCAGTACTTC	CASSLVGGTQYF
TRBJ1-1	.	TRBV5-4	.	TGTGCCAGCAGCTTGAGGTCCATGAACACTGAAGCTTTCTTT	CASSLRSMNTEAFF
TRBJ1-1	.	TRBV5-4	.	TGTGCCAGCAGCTCTAGGCAGGGGAGCACTGAAGCTTTCTTT	CASSSRQGSTEAFF
TRBJ1-1	TRBD1	TRBV7-9	once	TGTGCCAGCAGTCGTGGGACAGGGGCTGTAACTGAAGCTTTCTTT	CASSRGTGAVTEAFF
TRBJ2-2	TRBD1	TRBV19	.	TGTGCCAGTAGTGATAGACAGGGGCCTAACACCGGGGAGCTGTTTTTT	CASSDRQGPNTGELFF
TRBJ2-3	TRBD2	TRBV19	.	TGTGCCAGTAGTTTCCTAGCGGGGGGGCCGTATTTT	CASSFLAGGPYF
TRBJ1-1	.	TRBV20-1	.	TGCAGTGCTAGAGAATCGTCTGAAGCTTTCTTT	CSARESSEAFF
TRBJ2-7	TRBD2	TRBV5-4	.	TGTGCCAGCAGCTTGCCTAGCGGGGGGGCCGGTCGTTTTGAGCAGTACTTC	CASSLPSGGAGRFEQYF
TRBJ2-1	.	TRBV10-2	once	TGCGCCACCCAGCTAGGGAGCTCCTACAATGAGCAGTTCTTC	CATQLGSSYNEQFF
TRBJ2-7	.	TRBV5-4	.	TGTGCCAGCAGCTTGGGGGCTCGGGAGCAGTACTTC	CASSLGAREQYF
TRBJ1-6	.	TRBV2	.	TGTGCCAGCACTGGACATTCACCCCTCCACTTT	CASTGHSPLHF
TRBJ1-1	.	TRBV12-3/TRBV12-4	.	TGTGCCAGCAGTACCTGGACGAACACTGAAGCTTTCTTT	CASSTWTNTEAFF
TRBJ1-2	TRBD1	TRBV5-6	.	TGTGCCAGCAGCCTATCTAGACAGGGGATAAACTATGGCTACACCTTC	CASSLSRQGINYGYTF
TRBJ2-1	.	TRBV6-6	few	TGTGCCAGCAAGTTAAGCTCCTACAATGAGCAGTTCTTC	CASKLSSYNEQFF
TRBJ2-7	TRBD1	TRBV13	once	TGTGCCAGCAGCTTCGGACAGGGGGACTACGAGCAGTACTTC	CASSFGQGDYEQYF
TRBJ1-1	.	TRBV7-9	.	TGTGCCAGCAGCTTAGTAACGGGGGGACACACTGAAGCTTTCTTT	CASSLVTGGHTEAFF
TRBJ2-1	.	TRBV6-4	.	TGTGCCAGCAGTGACTCGGGGAGCTCCTACAATGAGCAGTTCTTC	CASSDSGSSYNEQFF
TRBJ2-1	.	TRBV3-1/TRBV3-2	few	TGTGCCAGCAGCCAAGACGGTGGGACGGTAGAGCAGTTCTTC	CASSQDGGTVEQFF
TRBJ2-7	.	TRBV9	.	TGTGCCAGCAGCGTAGGAGACCTCCCATCCGAGCAGTACTTC	CASSVGDLPSEQYF
TRBJ1-1	TRBD1	TRBV15	.	TGTGCCACCAGCATGGGACAGTCCGAGGGGGACACTGAAGCTTTCTTT	CATSMGQSEGDTEAFF
TRBJ1-1	.	TRBV2	.	TGTGCCAGCAGTGTTTCGGGGGACACTGAAGCTTTCTTT	CASSVSGDTEAFF
TRBJ2-1	.	TRBV27	.	TGTGCCAGCAGTCAACGATACAGGTTTGAGCAGTTCTTC	CASSQRYRFEQFF
TRBJ2-1	.	TRBV24-1	.	TGTGCCACCAGTGATTTGGGGCCAACCAATGAGCAGTTCTTC	CATSDLGPTNEQFF
TRBJ1-1	TRBD1	TRBV6-1	.	TGTGCCAGCAGTGCGGTGACAGGGGCGTTCAACACTGAAGCTTTCTTT	CASSAVTGAFNTEAFF
TRBJ1-5	.	TRBV24-1	.	TGTGCCACCAGTGGTACAGTTAGCAATCAGCCCCAGCATTTT	CATSGTVSNQPQHF
TRBJ2-1	.	TRBV3-1/TRBV3-2	.	TGTGCCAGCAGCCAAGATACGGACACTTCCTACAATGAGCAGTTCTTC	CASSQDTDTSYNEQFF
TRBJ2-7	.	TRBV7-2	.	TGTGCCAGCAGCTTAGCGCGCTCCTACGAGCAGTACTTC	CASSLARSYEQYF